These 21 T cell receptor beta chains were sequenced from one sample in a study of shared T cell receptors in the human thymus. TCRdb keeps only in-frame clones here, not all; method: immunoSEQ multiplex PCR. The sample has roughly 660,000 clones, 70% to 90% seen once. These data were also filed under a second study, of human thymus T cells.

The sample taken for sequencing was thymocytes. The origin of the receptors is a boy under two years old with a congenital heart defect.

CDR3 in amino acids: CASSEKLAGGIYNEQFF. The CDR3 nucleotides are TGTGCCAGCAGCGAAAAACTAGCGGGAGGGATCTACAATGAGCAGTTCTTC. The chain joins TRBV9 to TRBJ2-1; 13 nucleotides match TRBD2. The germline gives CDR1 SGDLS, CDR2 YYNGEE. V lost 3 bases to trimming and J lost 3 bases; unmatched junction nucleotides: 6. The CDR3 has 17 amino acids. Filled out from reference TRBV9 and TRBJ2-1, the complete variable domain reads DSGVTQTPKHLITATGQRVTLRCSPRSGDLSVYWYQQSLDQGLQFLIQYYNGEERAKGNILERFSAQQFPDLHSELNLSSLELGDSALYFCASSEKLAGGIYNEQFFGPGTRLTVL.

This clone was detected once. The V call is TRBV19, the J call TRBJ2-7, with 7 positions matching TRBD1. Germline values: CDR1 LNHDA, CDR2 SQIVND (reference sequence). The CDR3 extends over 13 amino acids. Trimming cost V 5 bases and J 2 bases; bases outside gene matches: 3. The CDR3 sequence is CASSRQGTYEQYF. CDR3 sequence (DNA): TGTGCCAGTAGTCGACAGGGAACCTACGAGCAGTACTTC.

This sequence joins TRBV7-2 and TRBJ2-1; 14 bases are shared with TRBD2. The ends lost 5 bases at V and 7 bases at J; junction bases unmatched: 4. Germline V gene lookup returns CDR1 SGHTA and CDR2 FQGNSA. The CDR3 contains 15 residues. The CDR3 spells CASSETSGRGNEQFF. The CDR3 DNA reads as TGTGCCAGCAGCGAGACTAGCGGGAGGGGGAATGAGCAGTTCTTC. Full variable domain (outside the CDR3, taken from reference TRBV7-2 and TRBJ2-1): GAGVSQSPSNKVTEKGKDVELRCDPISGHTALYWYRQSLGQGLEFLIYFQGNSAPDKSGLPSDRFSAERTGGSVSTLTIQRTQQEDSAVYLCASSETSGRGNEQFFGPGTRLTVL.

V gene TRBV6-1 combines with J gene TRBJ1-5; maybe TRBD1 (6 bases). The CDR3 contains 15 residues. Germline loops: CDR1 MNHNS, CDR2 SASEGT. The V end lost 1 base, the J end lost 5 bases, and 12 bases lay between the germline ends. The CDR3 loop reads CASSEEGDTYQPQHF. CDR3 in DNA: TGTGCCAGCAGTGAAGAGGGGGACACCTATCAGCCCCAGCATTTT.

CDR3 DNA: TGTGCCAGCAGCCATCTACTGGGCAGTCTCTACGAGCAGTACTTC. It specifies CASSHLLGSLYEQYF. This chain uses TRBV6-5 with TRBJ2-7; no clear D. The CDR3 has 15 residues. Trimming cost V 6 bases and J 3 bases, with 18 bases left between them. CDR1 is MNHEY, CDR2 SVGAGI, per germline.

This chain connects TRBV5-6 to TRBJ2-3; a weak D match, TRBD2 (6 bases). V was pared by 4 bases and J by 8 bases, with 17 bases between. The CDR3 has 14 amino acids. Germline CDR1 reads SGHDT; CDR2 reads YYEEEE. As DNA, the CDR3 is TGTGCCAGCAGCCCCCGGAGGGCCAAGGGTACGCAGTATTTT. It codes for CASSPRRAKGTQYF.

This clone has just a few counts. This chain joins TRBV6-1 and TRBJ1-2, with a tentative D call TRBD1 (5 bases). The germline gives CDR1 MNHNS, CDR2 SASEGT. CDR3 length: 14 amino acids. Trimming removed 2 bases from V and 3 bases from J, with 10 bases in between. Here the CDR3 reads CASSESRTHYGYTF. The CDR3 DNA sequence: TGTGCCAGCAGTGAAAGCCGGACACACTATGGCTACACCTTC.

V gene TRBV6-5 combines with J gene TRBJ2-7, with TRBD1 matching 7 bases. Germline CDR1 and CDR2: MNHEY and SVGAGI. This CDR3 is built from 14 residues. V was clipped by 8 bases and J by 0 bases; unmatched bases: 7. This CDR3 is CASGWDSGSYEQYF. CDR3 nucleotides: TGTGCCAGCGGTTGGGACAGTGGCTCCTACGAGCAGTACTTC.

This chain joins TRBV10-1 and TRBJ2-1; 7 bases are shared with TRBD2. Germline lookup yields CDR1 WNHNN and CDR2 SYGVQD (reference sequence). The CDR3 consists of 14 residues. J was trimmed by 9 bases and V by 2 bases; bases with no gene match: 7. CDR3: CASSERRGVGEQFF. The CDR3, as DNA: TGCGCCAGCAGTGAGAGACGGGGGGTCGGTGAGCAGTTCTTC.

The chain uses TRBV5-6 and TRBJ2-1, with a tentative D call TRBD1 (5 bases). Germline loops: CDR1 SGHDT, CDR2 YYEEEE. The CDR3 covers 16 residues. V gave up 0 bases and J gave up 4 bases, with 14 bases separating them. The DNA of the CDR3 is TGTGCCAGCAGCTTGGGCCAGCGTAGGGGTTACAATGAGCAGTTCTTC. As protein: CASSLGQRRGYNEQFF.

This chain connects TRBV14 to TRBJ2-7, with 12 bases matching TRBD2. CDR3 size: 15 residues. Trimming at V came to 3 bases and at J to 3 bases, leaving 3 bases not matched to a gene. CDR1 and CDR2 (germline): SGHDN, FVKESK. The CDR3 loop is CASSHSTSGSYEQYF. CDR3 in DNA: TGTGCCAGCAGCCACTCGACTAGCGGGAGCTACGAGCAGTACTTC. The variable domain in full, completed from reference TRBV14 and TRBJ2-7, reads EAGVTQFPSHSVIEKGQTVTLRCDPISGHDNLYWYRRVMGKEIKFLLHFVKESKQDESGMPNNRFLAERTGGTYSTLKVQPAELEDSGVYFCASSHSTSGSYEQYFGPGTRLTVT.

The chain has TRBV27 and TRBJ2-3; perhaps TRBD2 as D (6 bases). Germline values: CDR1 MNHEY, CDR2 SMNVEV (reference sequence). With 5 bases removed from V and 2 bases from J, the gap between germline ends came to 11 bases. This CDR3 has 14 residues. The CDR3 loop is CASSVSGATDTQYF. In nucleotides, the CDR3 is TGTGCCAGCAGTGTTAGCGGAGCCACAGATACGCAGTATTTT.

This clone was counted a single time. The J gene is TRBJ2-1, the V gene TRBV13, with 8 bases matching TRBD2. After removal of 4 bases from V and 4 bases from J, the junction contained 6 bases not matched to a gene. Germline V lookup: CDR1 PRHDT, CDR2 FYEKMQ (reference sequence). The CDR3 has 15 residues. CDR3 DNA sequence: TGTGCCAGCAGCTCCGAGCGGGAGAATTACAATGAGCAGTTCTTC. It codes for CASSSERENYNEQFF.

The V call is TRBV6-1, the J call TRBJ2-4; D is unresolved. Germline CDR1 is MNHNS and CDR2 is SASEGT. V was shortened by 7 bases and J by 15 bases, with 13 bases between the two germline ends. CDR3 length: 10 residues. Here the CDR3 DNA reads TGTGCCAGCACCGACTCCCTACCGTACTTC. This gives the protein CASTDSLPYF.

The V and J genes are TRBV4-3 and TRBJ2-7, with 11 positions matching TRBD2. V was clipped by 1 base and J by 3 bases; unmatched bases: 5. This CDR3 has 16 residues. Germline CDR1 is LGHNA and CDR2 is YSLEER. CDR3 protein: CASSQALSGRGYEQYF. The CDR3 DNA reads TGCGCCAGCAGCCAAGCCCTTAGCGGGAGGGGCTACGAGCAGTACTTC.

The rearrangement links TRBV28 to TRBJ1-1; D remains unclear. Germline V lookup: CDR1 MDHEN, CDR2 SYDVKM. The CDR3 runs to 13 residues. The V end lost 9 bases, the J end lost 4 bases, and 15 bases lay between the germline ends. The CDR3 nucleotides are TGTGCCAGTCGATTCGGCCGGGTCACTGAAGCTTTCTTT. It yields the protein CASRFGRVTEAFF.

The genes are TRBV28 and TRBJ1-5; 7 bases are shared with TRBD1. The V gene's germline CDR1 is MDHEN and CDR2 SYDVKM. Trimming at V came to 5 bases and at J to 7 bases, leaving 14 bases not matched to a gene. There are 16 residues in the CDR3. Here the CDR3 reads CASSPQGQPKYQPQHF. DNA of the CDR3: TGTGCCAGCAGTCCACAGGGACAGCCGAAGTACCAGCCCCAGCATTTT.

The chain has TRBV7-6 and TRBJ2-5; 7 bases map to TRBD2. Trimming at V came to 3 bases and at J to 5 bases, leaving 3 bases not matched to a gene. The CDR3 loop spans 13 amino acids. Germline V gene sequence: CDR1 SGHVS, CDR2 FNYEAQ. The CDR3 bases are TGTGCCAGCAGCTTGGGACTACGGGAGACCCAGTACTTC. This gives the protein CASSLGLRETQYF.

The rearrangement uses TRBV11-2 and TRBJ2-1, with 9 nucleotides matching TRBD2. Trimming removed 3 bases from V and 7 bases from J; junction bases left unmatched: 16. The CDR3 runs 18 residues. Germline loops: CDR1 SGHAT, CDR2 FQNNGV. The CDR3 region is CASSFPKLPASGENEQFF. The CDR3 DNA is TGTGCCAGCAGCTTCCCTAAGCTCCCGGCTAGCGGGGAGAATGAGCAGTTCTTC.

This chain links TRBV7-9 with TRBJ1-4, with TRBD1 matching 12 bases. This CDR3 region has 16 residues. Germline trimming cut 4 bases from V and 7 bases from J; bases unmatched to any gene: 7. Germline V gives CDR1 SEHNR, CDR2 FQNEAQ (reference sequence). The CDR3 DNA sequence: TGTGCCAGCAGCTCCAGGGACAGGGGGCGGGGTGAAAAACTGTTTTTT. Amino acids: CASSSRDRGRGEKLFF.

The rearrangement joins TRBV14 to TRBJ2-1; D possibly corresponds to TRBD2 (6 bases). V lost 4 bases, J lost 2 bases, and 9 bases lay in between. CDR3 size: 14 residues. The germline gives CDR1 SGHDN, CDR2 FVKESK. CDR3 bases: TGTGCCAGCAGCCGCGGGACCACCTACAATGAGCAGTTCTTC. Residues: CASSRGTTYNEQFF.